Presented here are 8 T cell receptor beta chains from one specimen sequenced in a study of shared clonotypes between healthy human individuals. TCRdb's table, derived via immunoSEQ multiplex PCR, lists solely in-frame clones and lacks some. The data contain approximately 700,000 clones, around three quarters of them singletons. Sample: memory CD4+ T cells sorted from blood. The sample's subset: CD45RA-negative fraction. These receptors all stem from a woman aged 25 to 39 in good health.

The chain couples TRBV28 to TRBJ2-7; 7 bases agree with TRBD1. Germline CDR1 reads MDHEN; CDR2 reads SYDVKM. CDR3 size: 15 residues. With V trimmed by 8 bases and J by 2 bases, 12 bases remained unmatched. Here the CDR3 reads CASSNHRGGPYEQYF. The DNA for the CDR3 is TGTGCCAGCTCGAACCACAGGGGTGGTCCCTACGAGCAGTACTTC.

This chain links TRBV14 with TRBJ2-3; 8 positions agree with TRBD1. The length of the CDR3 is 13 residues. The germline CDR1 and CDR2 sequences are SGHDN and FVKESK. Trimming cost V 4 bases and J 8 bases; bases outside gene matches: 5. The CDR3 region is CASSRDRRGTQYF. The CDR3 region has the DNA TGTGCCAGCAGCCGGGACAGGCGGGGTACGCAGTATTTT.

The rearrangement links TRBV27 to TRBJ2-2; TRBD2 might be the D (5 bases). Trimming pared 2 bases from V and 10 bases from J, leaving 17 bases between. This CDR3 has 15 residues. Germline-derived CDR1 and CDR2 are MNHEY and SMNVEV (reference sequence). This CDR3 reads CASSLTLGSREELFF. The DNA for the CDR3 is TGTGCCAGCAGTTTAACTCTCGGGTCGAGGGAGGAGCTGTTTTTT.

The table lists this clone with a count of one. The chain has TRBV7-3 and TRBJ2-3; D is undetermined. There are 13 residues in the CDR3. Germline CDR1 reads SGHTA; CDR2 reads FQGTGA. Trimming removed 6 bases from V and 6 bases from J, with 13 bases in between. CDR3 DNA: TGTGCCAGCAGTTCCCTGAGGAGCGATACGCAGTATTTT. It yields the protein CASSSLRSDTQYF.

This sequence joins TRBV6-1 and TRBJ1-4; D is unresolved. The CDR3 sequence is 13 residues long. Trimming stripped 6 bases from V and 4 bases from J, with 9 bases between. Germline V CDR1 and CDR2: MNHNS, SASEGT. CDR3 in DNA: TGTGCCAGCAGGTTGCATGATAATGAAAAACTGTTTTTT. It yields the protein CASRLHDNEKLFF.

CDR3 nucleotide sequence: TGTGCCAGCAGGGATCTGGTTGAGGGACCCTACGAGCAGTACTTC. It is translated as CASRDLVEGPYEQYF. The chain couples TRBV2 to TRBJ2-7; tentatively, D is TRBD1 or TRBD2 (5 bases each). Trimming pared 6 bases from V and 2 bases from J, leaving 17 bases between. The CDR3 consists of 15 residues. Germline V gene sequence: CDR1 SNHLY, CDR2 FYNNEI.

The chain recombines TRBV7-2 with TRBJ2-2; D is undetermined. The V gene lost 2 bases and the J gene lost 0 bases, with 7 bases spanning the gap. The CDR3 contains 15 residues. CDR1 is SGHTA, CDR2 FQGNSA, per germline. The DNA of the CDR3 is TGTGCCAGCAGCTTAAACCAACCGAACACCGGGGAGCTGTTTTTT. Residues: CASSLNQPNTGELFF. The variable domain in full, with the rest retrieved from reference TRBV7-2 and TRBJ2-2, is GAGVSQSPSNKVTEKGKDVELRCDPISGHTALYWYRQSLGQGLEFLIYFQGNSAPDKSGLPSDRFSAERTGGSVSTLTIQRTQQEDSAVYLCASSLNQPNTGELFFGEGSRLTVL.

The rearrangement joins TRBV18 to TRBJ1-4; maybe TRBD1 (5 bases). Between the trimmed V and J ends, which lost 4 bases and 8 bases, there was a span of 11 bases. The CDR3 contains 13 residues. Germline CDR1 is KGHSH and CDR2 is LQKENI. This CDR3 is CASSLDWGEKLFF. The CDR3 DNA reads TGTGCCAGCTCACTAGACTGGGGGGAAAAACTGTTTTTT.